The 20 T cell receptor beta chains given below trace back to one sample, sequenced in a study of shared clonotypes between healthy human individuals. The assay was immunoSEQ multiplex PCR, and TCRdb's table has in-frame clones only and misses some. Among around 940,000 clones listed, approximately 76% were seen once. The sequencing sample was made of memory CD4+ T cells sorted from blood. Stated subset: CD45RA-negative fraction. Receptors originate from a man between 18 and 29 years old in good health.

This chain joins TRBV30 and TRBJ1-2, with 7 bases lining up with TRBD1. This CDR3 region has 12 residues. Unmatched junction bases numbered 7, after V lost 4 bases and J lost 8 bases. CDR1 is GTSNPN and CDR2 is SVGIG in the germline V gene (reference sequence). CDR3 in DNA: TGTGCCTGGACCTTCGACAGGGAGGGCTACACCTTC. Translation: CAWTFDREGYTF.

The V call is TRBV10-3, the J call TRBJ2-1; 11 bases agree with TRBD2. Germline values: CDR1 ENHRY, CDR2 SYGVKD. Trimming cost V 2 bases and J 8 bases; bases outside gene matches: 2. The CDR3 runs 14 residues. The CDR3 nucleotides are TGTGCCATCAGTGAGGGGACTAGCGGTGATGAGCAGTTCTTC. Its translation is CAISEGTSGDEQFF.

The rearrangement uses TRBV5-8 and TRBJ2-3; the D is unclear. Trimming took 0 bases from V and 2 from J, leaving 13 bases between them. There are 16 residues in the CDR3. Germline CDR1 is SGHTS and CDR2 is YDEGEE. The CDR3 loop reads CASSLAGVGNTDTQYF. In DNA form, the CDR3 reads TGTGCCAGCAGCTTGGCCGGTGTAGGGAACACAGATACGCAGTATTTT.

The rearrangement uses TRBV18 and TRBJ1-1; D not certain. From germline, CDR1 is KGHSH and CDR2 LQKENI. The CDR3 sequence is 15 residues long. V was shortened by 6 bases and J by 6 bases, with 20 bases between the two germline ends. For the CDR3, the DNA is TGTGCCAGCTCGCCGGGTAGGACCGAGGGTTCTGAAGCTTTCTTT. It codes for CASSPGRTEGSEAFF. Filled out from reference TRBV18 and TRBJ1-1, the complete variable domain reads NAGVMQNPRHLVRRRGQEARLRCSPMKGHSHVYWYRQLPEEGLKFMVYLQKENIIDESGMPKERFSAEFPKEGPSILRIQQVVRGDSAAYFCASSPGRTEGSEAFFGQGTRLTVV.

This sequence joins TRBV6-6 and TRBJ2-5, with D possibly matching TRBD2 (5 bases). CDR1 and CDR2 from the germline V gene are MNHNY and SVGAGI (reference sequence). The CDR3 runs 13 residues. V dropped 6 bases and J dropped 2 bases, with 10 bases sitting between them. The CDR3 DNA reads as TGTGCCAGCAGGACGTCGGGGCAAGAGACCCAGTACTTC. Amino acid sequence: CASRTSGQETQYF.

This chain joins TRBV7-8 and TRBJ2-7, with D hard to call. The V end lost 4 bases, the J end lost 6 bases, and 13 bases lay between the germline ends. CDR3 length: 13 residues. In germline, CDR1 is SGHVS, CDR2 FQNEAQ. The CDR3 reads CASSSRVLGEQYF. The CDR3 DNA reads as TGTGCCAGCAGCTCCCGGGTCCTCGGCGAGCAGTACTTC. The full variable domain, with the rest looked up from reference TRBV7-8 and TRBJ2-7, is GAGVSQSPRYKVAKRGQDVALRCDPISGHVSLFWYQQALGQGPEFLTYFQNEAQLDKSGLPSDRFFAERPEGSVSTLKIQRTQQEDSAVYLCASSSRVLGEQYFGPGTRLTVT.

The chain uses TRBV6-1 and TRBJ2-5; 7 positions match TRBD1. V shed 5 bases and J 5 bases; nucleotides not matched to a gene: 11. The CDR3 covers 15 residues. Germline CDR1 reads MNHNS; CDR2 reads SASEGT. This CDR3 is CASSSRQGIEETQYF. CDR3 nucleotides: TGTGCCAGCAGTTCCAGACAGGGAATAGAGGAGACCCAGTACTTC.

The chain joins TRBV7-2 to TRBJ1-1; D is perhaps TRBD1 (6 bases). V shed 3 bases and J shed 4 bases, with 9 bases lying between them. The germline CDR1 and CDR2 sequences are SGHTA and FQGNSA. CDR3 length equals 13 residues. This CDR3 reads CASSFGQSTEAFF. The CDR3 DNA reads as TGTGCCAGCAGCTTTGGACAGAGCACTGAAGCTTTCTTT.

The chain combines TRBV5-1 with TRBJ1-1; D is unresolved. V was shortened by 6 bases and J by 4 bases, with 19 bases between the two germline ends. CDR3 size: 15 residues. Germline V gene sequence: CDR1 SGHRS, CDR2 YFSETQ. CDR3 sequence (DNA): TGCGCCAGCACGCCCAAGACGGGCGGGATCACTGAAGCTTTCTTT. Its translation: CASTPKTGGITEAFF.

This chain uses TRBV5-6 with TRBJ2-1; tentative D call: TRBD2 (7 bases). CDR1 is SGHDT and CDR2 is YYEEEE in the germline V gene. The CDR3 consists of 15 residues. V lost 5 bases and J lost 5, with 17 bases in between. CDR3 nucleotides: TGTGCCAGCAGTTCTAATACGGGGGGCGACAATGAGCAGTTCTTC. It specifies CASSSNTGGDNEQFF.

In this sample, this clone turned up a few times. The chain carries TRBV7-2 and TRBJ2-5; 7 bases map to TRBD2. Trimming cost V 6 bases and J 9 bases; bases outside gene matches: 13. The CDR3 runs 14 residues. CDR1 is SGHTA and CDR2 is FQGNSA in the germline V gene. In DNA form, the CDR3 reads TGTGCCAGCAGTTTGGGGAGGGCCTATTCGGCCCAGTACTTC. It encodes CASSLGRAYSAQYF.

This sequence joins TRBV6-5 and TRBJ1-3; D perhaps matches TRBD1 (6 bases). V gave up 5 bases and J gave up 0 bases, with 11 bases separating them. This CDR3 contains 15 residues. The germline CDR1 and CDR2 sequences are MNHEY and SVGAGI. The CDR3 DNA reads as TGTGCCAGCAGTCAGGGGATAAGCTCTGGAAACACCATATATTTT. Its translation: CASSQGISSGNTIYF.

This clone was seen more than once but under ten times. V usage is TRBV5-5 and J usage is TRBJ1-5; D ambiguous. The CDR3 sequence is 15 residues long. CDR1 is SGHKS, CDR2 YYEKEE, per germline (reference sequence). V lost 0 bases, J lost 1 base, and 8 bases lay in between. Here the CDR3 reads CASSLEPDSNQPQHF. The CDR3 coding sequence is TGTGCCAGCAGCTTGGAACCGGACAGCAATCAGCCCCAGCATTTT.

The chain recombines TRBV5-6 with TRBJ1-6; 10 bases line up with TRBD1. Germline CDR1 and CDR2: SGHDT and YYEEEE. The CDR3 totals 15 residues. V shed 4 bases and J 9 bases; nucleotides not matched to a gene: 7. This chain's CDR3 is CASSPDRGMISPLHF. CDR3 sequence (DNA): TGTGCCAGCAGCCCGGACAGGGGGATGATTTCACCCCTCCACTTT.

The chain joins TRBV11-1 to TRBJ2-1; D gene uncertain. V was cut by 7 bases and J by 0 bases, with 16 bases left in between. The CDR3 contains 16 residues. Germline V gene data show CDR1 as SGHAT and CDR2 as FQDESV (reference sequence). CDR3 nucleotides: TGTGCCAGCACCCAACAAAGCGTAAGCTCCTACAATGAGCAGTTCTTC. It codes for CASTQQSVSSYNEQFF.

The rearrangement links TRBV5-1 to TRBJ1-6; perhaps TRBD1 as D (6 bases). V lost 4 bases to trimming and J lost 0 bases, with 14 bases between them. CDR1 and CDR2 from the germline V gene are SGHRS and YFSETQ. There are 17 residues in the CDR3. The CDR3 spells CASSPQGGSSYNSPLHF. CDR3 nucleotide sequence: TGCGCCAGCAGCCCACAGGGAGGGAGCTCCTATAATTCACCCCTCCACTTT.

V usage is TRBV7-8 and J usage is TRBJ1-3; TRBD1 matches 7 bases. CDR1 is SGHVS, CDR2 FQNEAQ, per germline. With 5 bases clipped from V and 0 bases from J, the junction kept 7 bases outside the gene matches. The CDR3 runs 16 residues. CDR3 sequence reads: CASSAGTGVSGNTIYF. CDR3 DNA: TGTGCCAGCAGCGCAGGAACAGGGGTCTCTGGAAACACCATATATTTT.

This chain links TRBV7-2 with TRBJ2-7; D not certain. V lost 5 bases and J lost 5, with 16 bases in between. This CDR3 comprises 14 residues. Germline V gene data show CDR1 as SGHTA and CDR2 as FQGNSA. CDR3 coding DNA: TGTGCCAGCAGCCCGACGTCGTTTAGCCACGAGCAGTACTTC. Its protein product is CASSPTSFSHEQYF.

This clone was detected only a few times. Other DNA sequences in the sample encode the same CDR3. The rearrangement links TRBV18 to TRBJ2-7, with D possibly being TRBD1 or TRBD2 (5 bases each). Germline V lookup: CDR1 KGHSH, CDR2 LQKENI. V was trimmed by 3 bases and J by 3 bases, leaving 9 bases between them. The CDR3 is 13 amino acids. The CDR3 is CASSPGAGYEQYF. CDR3 DNA: TGTGCCAGCTCACCCGGGGCAGGCTACGAGCAGTACTTC.

The chain uses TRBV10-3 and TRBJ1-1, with a possible D match to TRBD1 (5 bases). Germline lookup yields CDR1 ENHRY and CDR2 SYGVKD. This CDR3 has 13 residues. V gave up 3 bases and J gave up 1 base, with 6 bases separating them. This CDR3 is CAISEGANTEAFF. DNA of the CDR3: TGTGCCATCAGTGAAGGGGCGAACACTGAAGCTTTCTTT.